This T cell receptor beta chain is drawn from a study of T cell changes during pregnancy in multiple sclerosis. TCRdb keeps only in-frame clones here, not all; method: immunoSEQ multiplex PCR. This sample has 40,000 to 55,000 clones, with 92% found just once. Between the trimmed V and J ends, which lost 5 bases and 5 bases, there was a span of 15 bases. Germline loops: CDR1 MNHEY, CDR2 SVGAGI. CDR3 size: 14 residues. The chain carries TRBV6-5 and TRBJ1-1; TRBD1 is a possible D gene (6 bases). Sequencing used peripheral blood. The sequence was obtained from a female donor with multiple sclerosis, enrolled in a pregnancy study. The CDR3 DNA follows: TGTGCCAGCAGTCTCGAGGGGGACGGGACTGAAGCTTTCTTT. It specifies CASSLEGDGTEAFF.